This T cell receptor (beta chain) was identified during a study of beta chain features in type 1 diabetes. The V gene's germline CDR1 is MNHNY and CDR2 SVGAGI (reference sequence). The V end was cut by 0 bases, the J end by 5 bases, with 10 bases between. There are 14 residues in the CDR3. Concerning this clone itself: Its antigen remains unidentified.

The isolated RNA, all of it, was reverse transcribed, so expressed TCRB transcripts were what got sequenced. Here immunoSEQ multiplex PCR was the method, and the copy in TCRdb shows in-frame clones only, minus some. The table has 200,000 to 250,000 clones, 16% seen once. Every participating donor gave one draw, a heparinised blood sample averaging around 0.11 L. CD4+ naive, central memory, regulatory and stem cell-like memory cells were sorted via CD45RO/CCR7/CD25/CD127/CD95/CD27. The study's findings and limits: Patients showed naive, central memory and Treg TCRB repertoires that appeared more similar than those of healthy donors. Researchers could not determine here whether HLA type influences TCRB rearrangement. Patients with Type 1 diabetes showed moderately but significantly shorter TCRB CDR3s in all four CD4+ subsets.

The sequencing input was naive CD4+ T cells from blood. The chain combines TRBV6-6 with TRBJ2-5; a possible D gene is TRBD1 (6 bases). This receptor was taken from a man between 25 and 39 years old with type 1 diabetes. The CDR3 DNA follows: TGTGCCAGCAGTTACTCACAGGGTAGTGAGACCCAGTACTTC. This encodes CASSYSQGSETQYF.